These 32 T cell receptor beta chains originate from one sample sequenced in a study of shared clonotypes between healthy human individuals. The protocol was immunoSEQ multiplex PCR, while the TCRdb copy is restricted to in-frame clones and leaves out a portion. The table shows approximately 1.1 million clones, with around 78% occurring only once. Input material: memory CD4+ T cells from PBMCs. Subset reported: CD45RA-negative fraction. The receptor set was obtained from a young man in good health. Some clones in this sample may be carry-over from other donors' samples.

A word on this clone: Within the sample, other DNA sequences also encode this same CDR3. The CDR3 spells CASSPRTGNQPQHF. CDR3 DNA: TGTGCCAGCAGCCCAAGGACAGGCAATCAGCCCCAGCATTTT. The V and J genes are TRBV5-8 and TRBJ1-5, with D possibly matching TRBD1 (6 bases). The V end was cut by 4 bases, the J end by 2 bases, with 10 bases between. The V gene's germline CDR1 is SGHTS and CDR2 YDEGEE. The CDR3 length is 14 residues.

Here the CDR3 DNA reads TGTGCCAGCAGTGAACTCGTAGGGGTGACTGAAGCTTTCTTT. Translation gives CASSELVGVTEAFF. The chain uses TRBV6-1 and TRBJ1-1; tentative D call: TRBD1 (5 bases). CDR1 and CDR2 (germline): MNHNS, SASEGT. This CDR3 is built from 14 residues. The germline V and J ends were trimmed by 2 bases and 5 bases, with 12 bases remaining between them.

V is TRBV6-4 and J is TRBJ1-2; 9 bases agree with TRBD1. The CDR3 is 15 residues long. Germline V lookup: CDR1 MRHNA, CDR2 SNTAGT. Trimming at V came to 2 bases and at J to 7 bases, leaving 8 bases not matched to a gene. The CDR3 nucleotides read TGTGCCAGCAGTGACGGGGACAGGGAACTTGGTGGCTACACCTTC. This translates into CASSDGDRELGGYTF.

The V call is TRBV27, the J call TRBJ2-7; D ambiguous. Looked up from germline, CDR1 is MNHEY and CDR2 is SMNVEV (reference sequence). The V end was cut by 1 base, the J end by 4 bases, with 23 bases between. There are 18 residues in the CDR3. The chain's CDR3 is CASSLYPPNTQPPYEQYF. CDR3 bases: TGTGCCAGCAGTTTATATCCCCCAAACACACAGCCTCCATACGAGCAGTACTTC.

The V call is TRBV29-1, the J call TRBJ2-1, with 7 positions matching TRBD2. The V and J ends lost 3 bases and 4 bases, in that order; junction bases with no gene match: 3. Germline V lookup: CDR1 SQVTM, CDR2 ANQGSEA. The CDR3 has 13 amino acids. The chain's CDR3 is CSVELADYNEQFF. Here the CDR3 DNA reads TGCAGCGTTGAGCTAGCGGATTACAATGAGCAGTTCTTC.

The chain links TRBV6-1 to TRBJ1-1, with D uncertain. CDR3 length: 14 residues. CDR1 is MNHNS and CDR2 is SASEGT in the germline V gene. Deletions cut 2 bases from V and 1 base from J, with 8 bases between. CDR3 sequence reads: CASSEQAANTEAFF. The CDR3 DNA follows: TGTGCCAGCAGTGAACAAGCAGCGAACACTGAAGCTTTCTTT.

The chain combines TRBV4-1 with TRBJ2-5, with 8 bases fitting TRBD1. The V gene's germline CDR1 is MGHRA and CDR2 YSYEKL. J lost 5 bases, V lost 3 bases, and 8 bases had no gene match. The CDR3 totals 15 residues. CDR3 bases: TGCGCCAGCAGCCACCGGACAGGGCGAAGCGAGACCCAGTACTTC. Its protein product is CASSHRTGRSETQYF.

The chain is built from TRBV5-1 and TRBJ1-3, with TRBD1 matching over 9 bases. V lost 0 bases to trimming and J lost 6 bases; unmatched junction nucleotides: 4. Germline loops: CDR1 SGHRS, CDR2 YFSETQ. There are 15 residues in the CDR3. The DNA for the CDR3 is TGCGCCAGCAGCTTGGTGGGACAGGGTACAAACACCATATATTTT. Amino acid sequence: CASSLVGQGTNTIYF.

This chain joins TRBV25-1 and TRBJ1-1; D is perhaps TRBD1 (5 bases). Per the germline V gene, CDR1 is MGHDK and CDR2 is SYGVNS. The V gene lost 1 base and the J gene lost 3 bases, with 12 bases spanning the gap. CDR3 length: 15 amino acids. For the CDR3, the DNA is TGTGCCAGCAGTGAATTGGGGGAAGGGGACACTGAAGCTTTCTTT. This sequence encodes CASSELGEGDTEAFF.

This clone has just one count. This chain joins TRBV21-1 and TRBJ1-5; TRBD1 was called by the table and not checked on the DNA. TRBV21-1 constitutes a pseudogene. The CDR3 extends over 12 amino acids. The CDR3 reads CARQGARQPQHF. CDR3 in DNA: TGTGCCAGACAGGGGGCTCGGCAGCCCCAGCATTTT.

In DNA, the CDR3 is TGTGCCAGCAGTATTACTATAGCGGGAGGCCCAGATACGCAGTATTTT. Protein product: CASSITIAGGPDTQYF. The chain employs TRBV6-6 and TRBJ2-3; 10 bases map to TRBD2. This CDR3 spans 16 amino acids. V lost 5 bases and J lost 4; bases outside the gene matches: 9. Germline loops: CDR1 MNHNY, CDR2 SVGAGI (reference sequence).

The V and J genes are TRBV19 and TRBJ2-1; 7 bases line up with TRBD2. This CDR3 is 17 amino acids long. Looked up from germline, CDR1 is LNHDA and CDR2 is SQIVND (reference sequence). With 4 bases clipped from V and 9 bases from J, the junction kept 18 bases outside the gene matches. This CDR3 reads CASSTVLWAGEVGEQFF. The CDR3 DNA reads TGTGCCAGTAGTACCGTCCTCTGGGCGGGAGAGGTCGGTGAGCAGTTCTTC.

This clone was detected only a few times. The gene calls are TRBV6-5 and TRBJ2-5; 8 nucleotides match TRBD1. This CDR3 region has 14 residues. Trimming cost V 5 bases and J 7 bases; bases outside gene matches: 9. The germline gives CDR1 MNHEY, CDR2 SVGAGI. The CDR3 nucleotides read TGTGCCAGCAGTAAAGACAGGGGCAGGGGGACCCAGTACTTC. It encodes CASSKDRGRGTQYF.

About this clone itself: The sample contains more than one DNA sequence encoding this CDR3. V and J are TRBV11-2 and TRBJ2-3; D is uncertain. The germline gives CDR1 SGHAT, CDR2 FQNNGV. The ends were cut back, 2 bases at V and 5 bases at J, with 5 bases in the middle. There are 12 residues in the CDR3. The CDR3: CASSLSGDTQYF. For the CDR3, the DNA is TGTGCCAGCAGCTTATCGGGAGATACGCAGTATTTT.

This clone came up a few times. The rearrangement uses TRBV7-3 and TRBJ2-1; the match to TRBD1 covers 9 bases. The V and J ends lost 5 bases and 7 bases, in that order; junction bases with no gene match: 9. This CDR3 contains 15 residues. Germline V gene sequence: CDR1 SGHTA, CDR2 FQGTGA. CDR3 in amino acids: CASSRTGTGLNEQFF. CDR3 bases: TGTGCCAGCAGCAGGACGGGGACAGGGCTTAATGAGCAGTTCTTC.

The chain recombines TRBV6-5 with TRBJ2-1, with D possibly matching TRBD2 (6 bases). Germline-derived CDR1 and CDR2 are MNHEY and SVGAGI. V lost 0 bases to trimming and J lost 8 bases, with 11 bases between them. The CDR3 is 14 residues long. CDR3 DNA sequence: TGTGCCAGCAGTTACTCGAGCGGGTTCGATGAGCAGTTCTTC. As protein: CASSYSSGFDEQFF.

Notes on this clone: Other DNA sequences of this sample code for an identical CDR3. J is TRBJ1-5 and V is TRBV30, with D uncertain. CDR3 length: 14 residues. In germline, CDR1 is GTSNPN, CDR2 SVGIG (reference sequence). The V and J ends lost 1 base and 2 bases respectively, with 9 bases between them. CDR3 region: CAWSGGLGNQPQHF. CDR3 DNA: TGTGCCTGGAGTGGAGGACTGGGCAATCAGCCCCAGCATTTT. The variable domain in full, with the rest retrieved from reference TRBV30 and TRBJ1-5, is SQTIHQWPATLVQPVGSPLSLECTVEGTSNPNLYWYRQAAGRGLQLLFYSVGIGQISSEVPQNLSASRPQDRQFILSSKKLLLSDSGFYLCAWSGGLGNQPQHFGDGTRLSIL.

The V gene is TRBV4-3, the J gene TRBJ2-7, with D perhaps TRBD1 (6 bases). This CDR3 contains 14 residues. Germline lookup yields CDR1 LGHNA and CDR2 YSLEER. The germline V and J ends were trimmed by 2 bases and 2 bases, with 10 bases remaining between them. In nucleotides, the CDR3 is TGCGCCAGCAGCCAAAGGGACACTACCTACGAGCAGTACTTC. Translation: CASSQRDTTYEQYF.

This chain links TRBV7-2 with TRBJ1-1, with D possibly being TRBD1 (6 bases). Germline values: CDR1 SGHTA, CDR2 FQGNSA. The V end lost 5 bases, the J end lost 5 bases, and 15 bases lay between the germline ends. The CDR3 totals 14 residues. Here the CDR3 DNA reads TGTGCCAGCAGCGTACAGGGAGAGGGGACTGAAGCTTTCTTT. Translation gives CASSVQGEGTEAFF. Full variable domain (rest looked up from reference TRBV7-2 and TRBJ1-1): GAGVSQSPSNKVTEKGKDVELRCDPISGHTALYWYRQSLGQGLEFLIYFQGNSAPDKSGLPSDRFSAERTGGSVSTLTIQRTQQEDSAVYLCASSVQGEGTEAFFGQGTRLTVV.

This rearrangement joins TRBV10-3 to TRBJ2-7; tentatively, D is TRBD1 (7 bases). Germline assignment: CDR1 ENHRY and CDR2 SYGVKD. The CDR3 runs to 15 residues. With 4 bases removed from V and 3 bases from J, the gap between germline ends came to 16 bases. The CDR3 sequence: CAISGRSQGGYEQYF. The CDR3 bases are TGTGCCATCAGTGGGAGGAGCCAGGGGGGCTACGAGCAGTACTTC.

The chain carries TRBV7-3 and TRBJ1-1; D remains ambiguous. V lost 4 bases to trimming and J lost 0 bases, with 12 bases between them. Looked up from germline, CDR1 is SGHTA and CDR2 is FQGTGA. The CDR3 sequence is 15 residues long. CDR3 nucleotide sequence: TGTGCCAGCAGCTCGAGCGGTGACATGAACACTGAAGCTTTCTTT. Protein: CASSSSGDMNTEAFF.

The genes are TRBV5-1 and TRBJ1-2; D gene uncertain. V was trimmed by 0 bases and J by 7 bases, leaving 16 bases between them. The CDR3 covers 15 residues. Germline-derived CDR1 and CDR2 are SGHRS and YFSETQ. The CDR3 is CASSLDPSGGSGYTF. The CDR3 DNA follows: TGCGCCAGCAGCTTGGACCCCTCGGGAGGATCTGGCTACACCTTC.

V is TRBV4-3 and J is TRBJ2-7; 7 nucleotides line up with TRBD1. The CDR3 consists of 13 residues. V was pared by 7 bases and J by 2 bases, with 5 bases of the junction left unmatched. CDR1 and CDR2 (germline): LGHNA, YSLEER. Here the CDR3 reads CASKRTGAYEQYF. CDR3 nucleotides: TGCGCCAGCAAGCGAACAGGGGCCTACGAGCAGTACTTC.

This chain links TRBV7-9 with TRBJ2-1; D is perhaps TRBD1 (6 bases). Germline V gives CDR1 SEHNR, CDR2 FQNEAQ (reference sequence). V lost 5 bases to trimming and J lost 5 bases, with 10 bases between them. This CDR3 has 13 residues. The CDR3 here is CASSPGQNNEQFF. DNA of the CDR3: TGTGCCAGCAGCCCGGGACAAAACAATGAGCAGTTCTTC.

The chain combines TRBV28 with TRBJ1-2, with a weak D call TRBD1 (6 bases). The CDR3 is 17 residues long. V was shortened by 2 bases and J by 6 bases, with 22 bases between the two germline ends. Germline CDR1 is MDHEN and CDR2 is SYDVKM. CDR3 region: CASSLSGVDSALDGYTF. As DNA, the CDR3 is TGTGCCAGCAGTTTAAGTGGCGTGGACAGCGCGTTAGATGGCTACACCTTC.

This clone was observed at least ten times. Other nucleotide sequences in the sample specify the same CDR3. This chain links TRBV2 with TRBJ2-1; 10 nucleotides agree with TRBD1. CDR3 length equals 17 residues. The V segment lost 11 bases and the J segment 6 bases; nucleotides outside the gene matches: 19. Germline V gene lookup returns CDR1 SNHLY and CDR2 FYNNEI. The CDR3 sequence is CASRDRGFLLRGNEQFF. The CDR3 DNA follows: TGTGCCTCGAGGGACAGGGGCTTCCTCCTACGGGGCAATGAGCAGTTCTTC.

This chain joins TRBV28 and TRBJ2-5, with 11 positions matching TRBD1. After removal of 6 bases from V and 4 bases from J, the junction contained 13 bases not matched to a gene. The CDR3 is 17 amino acids. Looked up from germline, CDR1 is MDHEN and CDR2 is SYDVKM. CDR3 DNA sequence: TGTGCCAGCAGCAGTTTTATAGGGACAGGGGGGGCAGAGACCCAGTACTTC. Protein sequence: CASSSFIGTGGAETQYF.

The chain is built from TRBV6-5 and TRBJ2-7; 11 bases fit TRBD1. Losses at the gene ends were 2 bases for V and 7 bases for J; bases not matched to a gene: 4. The CDR3 loop spans 14 amino acids. From germline, CDR1 is MNHEY and CDR2 SVGAGI. The CDR3 is CASSYGQGAGEQYF. DNA for the CDR3: TGTGCCAGCAGTTACGGACAGGGGGCGGGTGAGCAGTACTTC.

The chain combines TRBV5-4 with TRBJ2-3; 11 nucleotides align to TRBD1. Germline CDR1 SGHNT, CDR2 YYREEE (reference sequence). The CDR3 runs to 16 residues. Trimming removed 4 bases from V and 4 bases from J; junction bases left unmatched: 8. CDR3 sequence reads: CASSPRRTGGADTQYF. For the CDR3, the DNA is TGTGCCAGCAGCCCACGCCGGACAGGGGGCGCAGATACGCAGTATTTT.

The sample holds a few counts of this clone. The chain combines TRBV5-6 with TRBJ2-6; D gene unclear. Trimming left V 2 bases short and J 0 bases short, with 6 bases between. This CDR3 is 15 amino acids long. Germline CDR1 reads SGHDT; CDR2 reads YYEEEE. The CDR3 sequence is CASSFGLSGANVLTF. The CDR3 DNA reads TGTGCCAGCAGCTTCGGGCTCTCTGGGGCCAACGTCCTGACTTTC.

The V gene is TRBV4-1, the J gene TRBJ1-1, with D hard to call. The V end was cut by 3 bases, the J end by 4 bases, with 15 bases between. The germline gives CDR1 MGHRA, CDR2 YSYEKL. CDR3 size: 15 residues. The CDR3 bases are TGCGCCAGCAGCCAGATGACCTCCTCCCGCACTGAAGCTTTCTTT. Its protein product is CASSQMTSSRTEAFF.

The CDR3 loop reads CASSGSSSTDTQYF. Here the CDR3 DNA reads TGTGCCAGCAGTGGGTCTAGCAGCACAGATACGCAGTATTTT. V gene TRBV2 combines with J gene TRBJ2-3, with D perhaps TRBD2 (5 bases). Germline CDR1 and CDR2: SNHLY and FYNNEI. The CDR3 is 14 amino acids. V shed 4 bases and J shed 0 bases, with 8 bases lying between them.